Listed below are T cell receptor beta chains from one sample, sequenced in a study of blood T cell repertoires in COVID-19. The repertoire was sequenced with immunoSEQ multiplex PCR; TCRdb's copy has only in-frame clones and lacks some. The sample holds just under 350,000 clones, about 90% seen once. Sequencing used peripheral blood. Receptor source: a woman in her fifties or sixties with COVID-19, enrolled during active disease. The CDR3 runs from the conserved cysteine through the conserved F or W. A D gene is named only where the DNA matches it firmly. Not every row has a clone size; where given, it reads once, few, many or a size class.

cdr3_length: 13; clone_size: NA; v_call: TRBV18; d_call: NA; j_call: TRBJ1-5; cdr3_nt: TGTGCCAGCTCAAAGGAACAGGGTCCGCCCCAGCATTTT; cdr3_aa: CASSKEQGPPQHF
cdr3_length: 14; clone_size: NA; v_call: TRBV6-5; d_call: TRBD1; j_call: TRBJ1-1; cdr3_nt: TGTGCCAGTAAGGGACAGACGATGAACACTGAAGCTTTCTTT; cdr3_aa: CASKGQTMNTEAFF
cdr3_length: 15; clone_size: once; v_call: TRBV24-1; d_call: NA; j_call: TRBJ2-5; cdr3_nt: TGTGCCACCAGTGATCCGCGACAGGCCGGGGAGACCCAGTACTTC; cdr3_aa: CATSDPRQAGETQYF
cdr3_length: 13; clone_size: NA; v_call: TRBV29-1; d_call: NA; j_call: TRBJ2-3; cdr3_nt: TGCAGCACTGTAGCGGTTAGCACAGATACGCAGTATTTT; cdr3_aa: CSTVAVSTDTQYF
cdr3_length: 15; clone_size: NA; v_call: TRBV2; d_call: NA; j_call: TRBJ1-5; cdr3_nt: TGTGCCAGCAGTGAAGCAACAGGCAGCAATCAGCCCCAGCATTTT; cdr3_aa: CASSEATGSNQPQHF
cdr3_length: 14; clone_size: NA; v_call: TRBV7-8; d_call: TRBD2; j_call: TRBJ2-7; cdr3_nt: TGTGCCAGCAGCCGAATAGCGGGGATCGACGAGCAGTACTTC; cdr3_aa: CASSRIAGIDEQYF
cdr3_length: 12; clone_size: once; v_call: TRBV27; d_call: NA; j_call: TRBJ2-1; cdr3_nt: TGTGCCAGCAGTTACGACGGAGATGAGCAGTTCTTC; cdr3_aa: CASSYDGDEQFF
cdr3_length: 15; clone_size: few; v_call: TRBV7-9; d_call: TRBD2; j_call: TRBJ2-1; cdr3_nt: TGTGCCAGCAGCCCGGGGACTAGCGGGAACAATGAGCAGTTCTTC; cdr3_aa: CASSPGTSGNNEQFF
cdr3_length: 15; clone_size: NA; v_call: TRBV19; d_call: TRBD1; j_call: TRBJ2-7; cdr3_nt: TGTGCCAGTACCGACTCAGGGGGCCCACCCTACGAGCAGTACTTC; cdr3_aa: CASTDSGGPPYEQYF
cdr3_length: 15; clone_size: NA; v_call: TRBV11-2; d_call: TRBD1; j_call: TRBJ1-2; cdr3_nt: TGTGCCAGCAGCTCCTTGGGACAGGGAAACTATGGCTACACCTTC; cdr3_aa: CASSSLGQGNYGYTF
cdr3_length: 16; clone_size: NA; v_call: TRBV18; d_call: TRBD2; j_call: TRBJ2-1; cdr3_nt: TGTGCCAGCTCACTCCGGACTAGCGGGAGGGGCAATGAGCAGTTCTTC; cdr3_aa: CASSLRTSGRGNEQFF
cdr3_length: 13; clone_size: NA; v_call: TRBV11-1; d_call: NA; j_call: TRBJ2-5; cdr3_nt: TGTGCCAGCAGCTTCGGGTCGCAAGAGACCCAGTACTTC; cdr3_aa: CASSFGSQETQYF
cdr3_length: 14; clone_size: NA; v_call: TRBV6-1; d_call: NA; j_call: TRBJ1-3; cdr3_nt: TGTGCCAGCAGTAGGACAGATTCTGGAAACACCATATATTTT; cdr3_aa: CASSRTDSGNTIYF
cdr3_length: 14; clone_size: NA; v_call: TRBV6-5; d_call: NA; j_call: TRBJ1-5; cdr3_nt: TGTGCCACCGCAGGGCAGGGTAGCAATCAGCCCCAGCATTTT; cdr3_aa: CATAGQGSNQPQHF
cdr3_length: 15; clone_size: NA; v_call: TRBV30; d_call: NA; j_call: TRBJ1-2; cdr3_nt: TGTGCCTGGAGTTGGGAGCTCCTAGCTAACTATGGCTACACCTTC; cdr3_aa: CAWSWELLANYGYTF
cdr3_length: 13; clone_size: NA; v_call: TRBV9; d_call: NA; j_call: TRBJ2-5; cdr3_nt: TGTGCCAGCAGCGTCAGGGTAGGGGAGACCCAGTACTTC; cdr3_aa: CASSVRVGETQYF
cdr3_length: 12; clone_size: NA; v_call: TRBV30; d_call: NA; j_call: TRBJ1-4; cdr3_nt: TGTGCCTGGTCGCAGGGTGGCGAAAAACTGTTTTTT; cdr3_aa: CAWSQGGEKLFF
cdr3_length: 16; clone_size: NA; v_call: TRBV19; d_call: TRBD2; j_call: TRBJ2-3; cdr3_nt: TGTGCCAGTAGTATAGAAAAGCGGGAGAGTTCTCGTACGCAGTATTTT; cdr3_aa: CASSIEKRESSRTQYF
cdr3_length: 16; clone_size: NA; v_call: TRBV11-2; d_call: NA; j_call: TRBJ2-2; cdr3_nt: TGTGCCAGCAGCTCAGCGGGCAGGGTGGGCACCGGGGAGCTGTTTTTT; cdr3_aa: CASSSAGRVGTGELFF
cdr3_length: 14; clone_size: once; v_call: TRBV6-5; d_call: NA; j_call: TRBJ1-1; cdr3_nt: TGTGCCAGCAGTTACAGGGGCGACAGAGTTGAAGCTTTCTTT; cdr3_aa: CASSYRGDRVEAFF
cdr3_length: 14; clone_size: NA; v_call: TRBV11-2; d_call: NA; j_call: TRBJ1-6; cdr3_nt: TGTGCCAGCAGCTCCCTACGAGATAATTCACCCCTCCACTTT; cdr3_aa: CASSSLRDNSPLHF
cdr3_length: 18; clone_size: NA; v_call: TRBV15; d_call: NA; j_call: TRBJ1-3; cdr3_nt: TGTGCCACCAGCAGAGGAGGTTTAATAGAAACCCCAGGAAACACCATATATTTT; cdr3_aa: CATSRGGLIETPGNTIYF
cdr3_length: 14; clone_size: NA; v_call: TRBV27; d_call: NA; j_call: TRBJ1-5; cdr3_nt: TGTGCCAGCAGTTTATCGCGGTCTTATCAGCCCCAGCATTTT; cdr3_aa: CASSLSRSYQPQHF
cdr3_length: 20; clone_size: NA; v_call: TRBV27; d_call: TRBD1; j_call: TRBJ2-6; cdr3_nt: TGTGCCAGCAGTTTTTCTAGAGTGGGACAGGGAAATTCTGGGGCCAACGTCCTGACTTTC; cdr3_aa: CASSFSRVGQGNSGANVLTF
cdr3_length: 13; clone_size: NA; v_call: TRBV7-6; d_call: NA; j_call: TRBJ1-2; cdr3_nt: TGTGCCAGCAGCTTACCAGGGGACTATGGCTACACCTTC; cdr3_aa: CASSLPGDYGYTF
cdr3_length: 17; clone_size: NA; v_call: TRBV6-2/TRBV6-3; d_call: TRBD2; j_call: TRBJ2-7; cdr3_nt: TGTGCCAGCAGTTATTCAGGGTTTTCTCGCGGGAGCTACGAGCAGTACTTC; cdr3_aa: CASSYSGFSRGSYEQYF
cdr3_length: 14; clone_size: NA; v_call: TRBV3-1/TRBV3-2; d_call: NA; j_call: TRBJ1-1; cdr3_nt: TGTGCCAGCAGCCAAACACAGTGGAACACCGAAGCTTTCTTT; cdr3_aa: CASSQTQWNTEAFF
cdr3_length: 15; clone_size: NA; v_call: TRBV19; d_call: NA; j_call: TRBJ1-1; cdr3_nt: TGTGCCAGTAGTATACCGGGCGGGGCCCGCACTGAAGCTTTCTTT; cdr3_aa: CASSIPGGARTEAFF
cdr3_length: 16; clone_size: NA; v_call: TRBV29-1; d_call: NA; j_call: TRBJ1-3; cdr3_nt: TGCAGCGTTGAAGGTGAAAAACAGGGTGCTGGAAACACCATATATTTT; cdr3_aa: CSVEGEKQGAGNTIYF